This T cell receptor (beta chain) is from a study of monozygotic twins with cystic fibrosis. Whole-study findings and limits: Low clonality (median about 0.0095) suggested a mostly naive repertoire. V usage most resembled the co-twin in 13 of 16 pairs.

A remark on this clone: As yet, its antigen is unknown.

Repertoires were generated with immunoSEQ multiplex PCR, while TCRdb's copy carries only in-frame clones and drops some. Among 9,500 to 12,000 clones listed, over 99% were seen once. The TCR was taken from a man between 18 and 29 years old with cystic fibrosis. Material: blood.

The chain's CDR3 is CASGIITGGSGSYEQYF. The CDR3 bases are TGTGCCAGTGGCATAATTACTGGCGGGAGTGGGTCCTACGAGCAGTACTTC. J is TRBJ2-7 and V is TRBV19; TRBD2 aligns across 7 bases. The V gene's germline CDR1 is LNHDA and CDR2 SQIVND (reference sequence). The CDR3 is 17 residues long. Losses at the gene ends were 8 bases for V and 1 base for J; bases not matched to a gene: 17.